One sample yielded the 31 T cell receptor beta chains listed below, sequenced in a study of CD8+ T cells in alopecia areata. Treatment meaning: oral pan-JAK inhibitor, 5-10 mg twice daily. TCR sequencing used cDNA made by reverse transcription of extracted RNA. Assay used: immunoSEQ multiplex PCR; TCRdb lists only in-frame clones, some missing. The sample includes roughly 140,000 clones, roughly 82% of them seen just once. The source material was CD8+ T cells sorted from blood, sampled at week 4, from a patient treated with tofacitinib. These receptors all stem from a human donor with alopecia areata.

The gene calls are TRBV6-5 and TRBJ2-5; no definite D call. Deletions cut 2 bases from V and 2 bases from J, with 6 bases between. The V gene's germline CDR1 is MNHEY and CDR2 SVGAGI. The CDR3 extends over 13 amino acids. The CDR3 spells CASSYHRQETQYF. The CDR3 nucleotides are TGTGCCAGCAGTTACCACCGGCAAGAGACCCAGTACTTC.

J is TRBJ1-1 and V is TRBV15, with TRBD1 matching 7 bases. Trimming took 0 bases from V and 7 from J; bases not matched to a gene: 8. Germline V lookup: CDR1 LNHNV, CDR2 YYDKDF (reference sequence). The CDR3 contains 15 residues. CDR3 DNA sequence: TGTGCCACCAGCAGAGAGGGCAGACAGGGTGATGAAGCTTTCTTT. Protein sequence: CATSREGRQGDEAFF.

This clone was counted a single time. The gene calls are TRBV27 and TRBJ2-6; D is tentatively TRBD1 or TRBD2 (5 bases each). This CDR3 spans 19 amino acids. CDR1 MNHEY and CDR2 SMNVEV come from the germline V gene (reference sequence). Trimming left V 2 bases short and J 0 bases short, with 17 bases between. CDR3 nucleotides: TGTGCCAGCAGTTTACGGGGCGGGTCAACTCACTCTGGGGCCAACGTCCTGACTTTC. Amino acid sequence: CASSLRGGSTHSGANVLTF.

The chain employs TRBV2 and TRBJ1-2; maybe TRBD1 (6 bases). Germline values: CDR1 SNHLY, CDR2 FYNNEI. The CDR3 covers 15 residues. Trimming pared 2 bases from V and 4 bases from J, leaving 14 bases between. The CDR3 nucleotides are TGTGCCAGCAGTGAACGGACAGCAATCAGCTATGGCTACACCTTC. Translation: CASSERTAISYGYTF.

V usage is TRBV14 and J usage is TRBJ2-1; the D is unclear. Germline loops: CDR1 SGHDN, CDR2 FVKESK. CDR3 length: 14 amino acids. The germline V and J ends were trimmed by 4 bases and 5 bases, with 12 bases remaining between them. As DNA, the CDR3 is TGTGCCAGCAGCCTCCCGGGTCCCCACAATGAGCAGTTCTTC. It encodes CASSLPGPHNEQFF.

About this clone: The junction and the germline gene differ at one end; a read error may be behind it. The gene calls are TRBV7-7 and TRBJ2-5; 8 nucleotides align to TRBD1. This CDR3 is 15 amino acids long. Germline CDR1 SSHAT, CDR2 FNYEAQ (reference sequence). The DNA for the CDR3 is TGTGCTAGCAGCTTAAGGACAGGGTCAGTGGAGACCCAGTACTTC. It yields the protein CASSLRTGSVETQYF.

The chain carries TRBV7-6 and TRBJ1-6; maybe TRBD1 (6 bases). Trimming left V 4 bases short and J 8 bases short, with 12 bases between. The CDR3 runs 14 residues. Germline lookup yields CDR1 SGHVS and CDR2 FNYEAQ. CDR3 region: CASSSGQGHSPLHF. The CDR3 DNA reads as TGTGCCAGCAGCTCAGGGCAGGGGCATTCACCCCTCCACTTT. Supplemented by reference TRBV7-6 and TRBJ1-6, the full variable domain reads GAGVSQSPRYKVTKRGQDVALRCDPISGHVSLYWYRQALGQGPEFLTYFNYEAQQDKSGLPNDRFSAERPEGSISTLTIQRTEQRDSAMYRCASSSGQGHSPLHFGNGTRLTVT.

The J gene is TRBJ2-7, the V gene TRBV4-1; TRBD2 matches at 8 bases. The CDR3 has 14 residues. Trimming at V came to 4 bases and at J to 0 bases, leaving 2 bases not matched to a gene. From germline, CDR1 is MGHRA and CDR2 YSYEKL. CDR3 bases: TGCGCCAGCAGCCTGACTAGCGACTCCTACGAGCAGTACTTC. It translates to CASSLTSDSYEQYF.

The chain employs TRBV13 and TRBJ2-7; weak D call: TRBD2 (5 bases). The germline V gene encodes CDR1 PRHDT and CDR2 FYEKMQ (reference sequence). V lost 2 bases, J lost 5 bases, and 7 bases lay in between. This CDR3 has 12 amino acids. The CDR3 nucleotides are TGTGCCAGCAGCTTAACGGGGAACGAGCAGTACTTC. Encoded protein: CASSLTGNEQYF.

This chain joins TRBV7-8 and TRBJ2-7, with 7 bases fitting TRBD1. This CDR3 region has 16 residues. The germline gives CDR1 SGHVS, CDR2 FQNEAQ. V lost 1 base and J lost 0; bases outside the gene matches: 6. In nucleotides, the CDR3 is TGTGCCAGCAGCTTAGTCACCCGGGACAGCTCCTACGAGCAGTACTTC. Translating it yields CASSLVTRDSSYEQYF. Drawing the rest from reference TRBV7-8 and TRBJ2-7, the complete variable domain is GAGVSQSPRYKVAKRGQDVALRCDPISGHVSLFWYQQALGQGPEFLTYFQNEAQLDKSGLPSDRFFAERPEGSVSTLKIQRTQQEDSAVYLCASSLVTRDSSYEQYFGPGTRLTVT.

J is TRBJ2-3 and V is TRBV5-8; perhaps TRBD1 as D (5 bases). The germline V and J ends were trimmed by 2 bases and 9 bases, with 7 bases remaining between them. CDR1 is SGHTS and CDR2 is YDEGEE in the germline V gene. The CDR3 is 11 residues long. The CDR3 sequence: CASSLGATQYF. CDR3 DNA sequence: TGTGCCAGCAGCTTAGGGGCCACGCAGTATTTT.

The J gene is TRBJ2-5, the V gene TRBV7-9; 8 bases map to TRBD1. The CDR3 totals 14 residues. V was clipped by 3 bases and J by 4 bases; unmatched bases: 4. CDR1 is SEHNR, CDR2 FQNEAQ, per germline (reference sequence). CDR3 bases: TGTGCCAGCAGCTTGGACAGGGTGGGAGAGACCCAGTACTTC. Translation gives CASSLDRVGETQYF. The full variable domain, rest sourced from reference TRBV7-9 and TRBJ2-5, is DTGVSQNPRHKITKRGQNVTFRCDPISEHNRLYWYRQTLGQGPEFLTYFQNEAQLEKSRLLSDRFSAERPKGSFSTLEIQRTEQGDSAMYLCASSLDRVGETQYFGPGTRLLVL.

The V gene is TRBV14, the J gene TRBJ1-5; D may be TRBD1 (6 bases). CDR1 is SGHDN and CDR2 is FVKESK in the germline V gene. V was cut by 4 bases and J by 0 bases, with 19 bases left in between. The CDR3 has 18 amino acids. CDR3 region: CASSPLTTGLYSNQPQHF. The CDR3 region has the DNA TGTGCCAGCAGCCCCCTGACGACAGGTCTATATAGCAATCAGCCCCAGCATTTT.

The rearrangement joins TRBV6-5 to TRBJ1-2, with TRBD1 matching over 9 bases. Germline CDR1 MNHEY, CDR2 SVGAGI. The J segment lost 8 bases and the V segment lost 5 bases, leaving 9 bases of the junction unmatched. This CDR3 has 14 residues. The CDR3: CASSRYRTGDGYTF. CDR3 DNA: TGTGCCAGCAGTCGATACCGGACAGGGGACGGCTACACCTTC.

This clone occurred once. The V gene is TRBV29-1, the J gene TRBJ2-7; 9 bases map to TRBD1. This CDR3 has 13 amino acids. V lost 2 bases to trimming and J lost 3 bases; unmatched junction nucleotides: 2. Germline CDR1 is SQVTM and CDR2 is ANQGSEA. The CDR3 spells CSVERGQGYEQYF. CDR3 DNA: TGCAGCGTTGAAAGGGGACAGGGCTACGAGCAGTACTTC.

The chain carries TRBV7-9 and TRBJ1-2, with 9 bases aligning to TRBD1. Germline lookup yields CDR1 SEHNR and CDR2 FQNEAQ (reference sequence). Losses at the gene ends were 2 bases for V and 7 bases for J; bases not matched to a gene: 17. This CDR3 contains 18 residues. The DNA for the CDR3 is TGTGCCAGCAGCTTACCTTTCGGACAGGGGTACATATTAGGTGGCTACACCTTC. Its translation is CASSLPFGQGYILGGYTF.

Only one count was recorded for this clone. The chain has TRBV9 and TRBJ2-7; D possibly matches TRBD1 or TRBD2 (6 bases each). V was clipped by 3 bases and J by 4 bases, with 14 bases between them. The CDR3 consists of 14 residues. Germline CDR1 and CDR2: SGDLS and YYNGEE. The CDR3 loop is CASSATGTPYEQYF. Here the CDR3 DNA reads TGTGCCAGCAGCGCAACAGGGACTCCGTACGAGCAGTACTTC.

The chain is built from TRBV4-1 and TRBJ2-2; 8 nucleotides agree with TRBD2. Germline CDR1 reads MGHRA; CDR2 reads YSYEKL. The CDR3 has 15 amino acids. With V trimmed by 4 bases and J by 4 bases, 5 bases remained unmatched. CDR3 sequence reads: CASSPLAGGTGELFF. CDR3 sequence (DNA): TGCGCCAGCAGCCCCCTCGCGGGGGGCACCGGGGAGCTGTTTTTT.

The rearrangement joins TRBV27 to TRBJ2-3, with D perhaps given as TRBD1 or TRBD2 (5 bases each). The CDR3 is 15 amino acids. The germline CDR1 and CDR2 sequences are MNHEY and SMNVEV (reference sequence). V lost 2 bases and J lost 0, with 9 bases in between. In nucleotides, the CDR3 is TGTGCCAGCAGTTTAATGGGACCAAGCACAGATACGCAGTATTTT. Residues: CASSLMGPSTDTQYF.

V is TRBV5-6 and J is TRBJ1-1, with TRBD1 as a possible D gene (6 bases). CDR1 is SGHDT, CDR2 YYEEEE, per germline. The CDR3 totals 13 residues. Trimming removed 0 bases at V and 6 bases at J, with 9 bases between. For the CDR3, the DNA is TGTGCCAGCAGCTTGGGCCAGGGGTCTGAAGCTTTCTTT. Translated, it gives CASSLGQGSEAFF.

The chain is built from TRBV27 and TRBJ2-7, with D possibly being TRBD2 (6 bases). CDR3 length: 13 amino acids. Looked up from germline, CDR1 is MNHEY and CDR2 is SMNVEV (reference sequence). Trimming took off 6 bases at V and 6 bases at J, with 15 bases between the two ends. Here the CDR3 DNA reads TGTGCCAGCAGCGGGACGGAGGGCCTCGAGCAGTACTTC. Protein product: CASSGTEGLEQYF.

This chain uses TRBV6-6 with TRBJ2-7, with D perhaps matching TRBD2 (6 bases). V lost 7 bases, J lost 3 bases, and 16 bases lay in between. The CDR3 runs to 14 residues. Germline CDR1 reads MNHNY; CDR2 reads SVGAGI (reference sequence). CDR3 protein: CASIPGGLYYEQYF. For the CDR3, the DNA is TGTGCCAGCATCCCCGGGGGACTTTACTACGAGCAGTACTTC.

This clone occurred once. This chain joins TRBV7-6 and TRBJ2-7, with 9 bases identical to TRBD1. There are 15 residues in the CDR3. Germline trimming cut 5 bases from V and 5 bases from J; bases unmatched to any gene: 10. Germline V gives CDR1 SGHVS, CDR2 FNYEAQ. The DNA of the CDR3 is TGTGCCAGCAGCCGAGGACAGGGGACGAGGGACGAGCAGTACTTC. It translates to CASSRGQGTRDEQYF.

This clone was seen only once. The V and J genes are TRBV29-1 and TRBJ1-2; a weak D match, TRBD1 (6 bases). The CDR3 totals 14 residues. CDR1 and CDR2 from the germline V gene are SQVTM and ANQGSEA. V was trimmed by 7 bases and J by 8 bases, leaving 23 bases between them. CDR3 sequence reads: CSATAVTGGGGYTF. In DNA, the CDR3 is TGCAGCGCTACAGCCGTGACAGGTGGGGGAGGCTACACCTTC.

The chain combines TRBV7-2 with TRBJ2-3; D gene unclear. V was cut by 5 bases and J by 2 bases, with 11 bases left in between. This CDR3 contains 14 residues. The germline V gene encodes CDR1 SGHTA and CDR2 FQGNSA. The CDR3 DNA reads TGTGCCAGCAGCCTCTACAGTACCACAGATACGCAGTATTTT. Translation gives CASSLYSTTDTQYF.

This chain connects TRBV7-9 to TRBJ1-1, with D perhaps TRBD1 (6 bases). Germline CDR1 reads SEHNR; CDR2 reads FQNEAQ (reference sequence). The V end was cut by 3 bases, the J end by 6 bases, with 17 bases between. The CDR3 extends over 15 amino acids. CDR3 in amino acids: CASSFRDINVAEAFF. CDR3 coding DNA: TGTGCCAGCAGCTTCCGGGACATTAACGTCGCTGAAGCTTTCTTT.

The chain uses TRBV5-1 and TRBJ2-1; D not certain. V was pared by 1 base and J by 6 bases, with 5 bases between. This CDR3 comprises 12 residues. Germline assignment: CDR1 SGHRS and CDR2 YFSETQ. The CDR3 region has the DNA TGCGCCAGCAGCTTGTACGGCAATGAGCAGTTCTTC. Encoded protein: CASSLYGNEQFF.

A single count supports this clone. V and J are TRBV7-6 and TRBJ2-5; 9 positions match TRBD1. CDR1 is SGHVS and CDR2 is FNYEAQ in the germline V gene. Losses at the gene ends were 5 bases for V and 0 bases for J; bases not matched to a gene: 13. The CDR3 has 18 amino acids. The DNA of the CDR3 is TGTGCCAGCAGCCAGGAAGGTACAGGGGGCGAATACCAAGAGACCCAGTACTTC. Its protein is CASSQEGTGGEYQETQYF.

The rearrangement links TRBV5-6 to TRBJ2-3, with D unresolved. The CDR3 contains 14 residues. The V end lost 2 bases, the J end lost 7 bases, and 14 bases lay between the germline ends. From germline, CDR1 is SGHDT and CDR2 YYEEEE. CDR3: CASSFGTSLNTQYF. DNA for the CDR3: TGTGCCAGCAGCTTCGGAACTTCGCTGAATACGCAGTATTTT.

V and J are TRBV9 and TRBJ2-5; D might be TRBD2 (7 bases). CDR3 length: 15 amino acids. V lost 1 base to trimming and J lost 1 base, with 11 bases between them. Per the germline V gene, CDR1 is SGDLS and CDR2 is YYNGEE. Here the CDR3 DNA reads TGTGCCAGCAGCGTACGAGGGGGGGCCCAAGAGACCCAGTACTTC. It translates to CASSVRGGAQETQYF.

This clone was detected only once. V gene TRBV12-5 combines with J gene TRBJ2-3; TRBD1 matches at 9 bases. The V gene end was trimmed by 1 base and the J gene end by 6 bases; junction bases not matched to a gene: 2. Germline V gene data show CDR1 as LGHNT and CDR2 as FRNRAP. The CDR3 totals 14 residues. CDR3 amino acids: CASGLGQGVDTQYF. For the CDR3, the DNA is TGTGCTAGTGGTTTGGGACAGGGGGTTGATACGCAGTATTTT.